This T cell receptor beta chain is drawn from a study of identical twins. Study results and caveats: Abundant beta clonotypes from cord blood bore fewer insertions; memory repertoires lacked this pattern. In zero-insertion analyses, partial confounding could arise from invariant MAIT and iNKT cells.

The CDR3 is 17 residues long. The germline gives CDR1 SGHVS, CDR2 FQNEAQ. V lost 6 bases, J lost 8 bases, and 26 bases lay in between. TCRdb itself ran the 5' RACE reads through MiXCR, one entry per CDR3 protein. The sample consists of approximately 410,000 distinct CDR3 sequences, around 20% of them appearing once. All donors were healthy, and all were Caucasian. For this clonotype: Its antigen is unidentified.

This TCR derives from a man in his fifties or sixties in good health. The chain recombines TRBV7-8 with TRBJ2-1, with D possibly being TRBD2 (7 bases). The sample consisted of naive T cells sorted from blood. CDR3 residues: CASRRNRGVSKGDEQFF. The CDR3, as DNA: TGTGCCAGCAGGCGAAATCGGGGGGTCTCTAAGGGGGATGAGCAGTTCTTC. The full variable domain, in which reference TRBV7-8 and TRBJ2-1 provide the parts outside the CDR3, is GAGVSQSPRYKVAKRGQDVALRCDPISGHVSLFWYQQALGQGPEFLTYFQNEAQLDKSGLPSDRFFAERPEGSVSTLKIQRTQQEDSAVYLCASRRNRGVSKGDEQFFGPGTRLTVL.